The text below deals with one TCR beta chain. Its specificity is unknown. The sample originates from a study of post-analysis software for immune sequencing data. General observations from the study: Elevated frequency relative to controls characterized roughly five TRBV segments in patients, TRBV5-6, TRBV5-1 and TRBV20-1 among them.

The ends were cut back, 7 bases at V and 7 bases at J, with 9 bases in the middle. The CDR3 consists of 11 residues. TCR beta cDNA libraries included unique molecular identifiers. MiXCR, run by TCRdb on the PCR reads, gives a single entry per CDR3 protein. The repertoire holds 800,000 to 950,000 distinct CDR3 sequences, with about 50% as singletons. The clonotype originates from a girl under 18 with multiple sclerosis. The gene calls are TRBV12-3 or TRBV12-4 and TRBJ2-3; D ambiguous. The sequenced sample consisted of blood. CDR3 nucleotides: TGTGCCAGCATCCGAGGAAATACGCAGTATTTT. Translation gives CASIRGNTQYF.